This note documents a single T cell receptor beta chain sequence. The antigen is unknown. This record belongs to a study of blood T cells in healthy people across ages. Study results and caveats: It was not known whether donors were CMV positive (a possible confounder of expanded clonotype changes). Long-lived donors had more naive CD4+ cells and higher diversity than aged donors.

Trimming cost V 1 base and J 15 bases, with 10 bases left between them. CDR3 length: 11 amino acids. Germline CDR1 and CDR2: MGHRA and YSYEKL. Every sample gave at least 6 micrograms of total RNA when it was extracted. PCR was performed a second time for about 6 to 11 cycles using a sample-barcoded 5' primer and a J-beta primer mix. Each sample provided no less than 3 million CDR3-containing paired-end reads. TCRdb reprocessed the 5' RACE reads with MiXCR, giving one entry per CDR3 protein. The sample yields about 730,000 distinct CDR3 sequences, roughly two fifths seen once. The receptor comes from a woman in her sixties in good health. Sequenced: blood. V gene TRBV4-1 combines with J gene TRBJ2-1; unclear D gene. CDR3 residues: CASSQGGSLFF. The CDR3 region has the DNA TGCGCCAGCAGCCAAGGGGGTTCACTGTTCTTC.